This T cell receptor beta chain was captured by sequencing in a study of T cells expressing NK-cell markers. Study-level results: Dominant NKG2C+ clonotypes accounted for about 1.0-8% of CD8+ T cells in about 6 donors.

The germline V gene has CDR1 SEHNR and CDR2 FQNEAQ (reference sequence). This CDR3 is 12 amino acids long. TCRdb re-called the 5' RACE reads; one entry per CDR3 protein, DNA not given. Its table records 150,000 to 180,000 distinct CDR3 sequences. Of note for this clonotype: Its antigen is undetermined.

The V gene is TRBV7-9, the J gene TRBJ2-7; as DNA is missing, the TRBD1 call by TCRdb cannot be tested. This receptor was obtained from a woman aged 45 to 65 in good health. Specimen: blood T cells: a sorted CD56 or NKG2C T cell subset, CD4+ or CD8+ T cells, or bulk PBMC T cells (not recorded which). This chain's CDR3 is CASSPWGYEQYF.